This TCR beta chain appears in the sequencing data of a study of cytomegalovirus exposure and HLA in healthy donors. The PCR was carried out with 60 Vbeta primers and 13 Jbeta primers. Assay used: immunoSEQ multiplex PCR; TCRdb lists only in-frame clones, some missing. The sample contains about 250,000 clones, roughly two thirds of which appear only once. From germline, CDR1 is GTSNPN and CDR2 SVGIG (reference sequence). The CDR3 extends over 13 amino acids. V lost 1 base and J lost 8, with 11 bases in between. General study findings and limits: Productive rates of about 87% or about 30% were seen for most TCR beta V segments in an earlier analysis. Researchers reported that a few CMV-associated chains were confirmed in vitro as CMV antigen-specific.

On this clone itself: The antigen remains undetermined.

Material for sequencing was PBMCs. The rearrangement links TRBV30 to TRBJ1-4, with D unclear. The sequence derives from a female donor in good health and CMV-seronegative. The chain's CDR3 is CAWSAMSGEKLFF. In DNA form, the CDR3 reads TGTGCCTGGAGTGCCATGAGCGGCGAAAAACTGTTTTTT.